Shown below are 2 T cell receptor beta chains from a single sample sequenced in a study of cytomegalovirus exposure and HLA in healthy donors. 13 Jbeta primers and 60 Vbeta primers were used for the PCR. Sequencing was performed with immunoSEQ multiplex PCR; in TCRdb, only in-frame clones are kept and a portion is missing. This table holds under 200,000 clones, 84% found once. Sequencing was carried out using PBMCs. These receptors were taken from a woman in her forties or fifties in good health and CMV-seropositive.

Written as DNA, the CDR3 is TGCGCCAGCAGCTTGGGGGGGGGAAGCAATGAGCAGTTCTTC. This encodes CASSLGGGSNEQFF. The V and J genes are TRBV5-1 and TRBJ2-1, with 7 bases matching TRBD2. CDR3 length equals 14 residues. Germline-derived CDR1 and CDR2 are SGHRS and YFSETQ. V shed 0 bases, J shed 6 bases, and the junction held 3 bases outside the gene matches.

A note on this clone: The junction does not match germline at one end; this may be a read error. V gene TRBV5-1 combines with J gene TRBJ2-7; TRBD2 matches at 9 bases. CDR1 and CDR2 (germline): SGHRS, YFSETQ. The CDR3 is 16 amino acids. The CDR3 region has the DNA TGCGCCAGCAGCTTGGGTAAACTAGCGGGCGGCGACGAGCGGTACTTC. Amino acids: CASSLGKLAGGDERYF.